Here is one TCR beta chain with its context. As yet, its antigen is unknown. Profiling relied on immunoSEQ multiplex PCR, and the TCRdb table lists in-frame clones only, not all of them. The sample has roughly 66,000 clones, about 85% seen once. Germline values: CDR1 MNHEY, CDR2 SVGAGI. V was clipped by 2 bases and J by 1 base; unmatched bases: 6. The CDR3 runs 16 residues. These data originate in a study of OX40 agonist ivuxolimab in advanced cancers. Background on the study: Partial responses, seen in three patients, involved one hepatocellular carcinoma and two cutaneous melanomas. Study observations and caveats: With doses of 0.1 to 3.0 mg/kg, CD4+ and CD8+ blood T cells had undergone clonal expansion by week 6.

The sequences come from CD4+ or CD8+ T cells sorted from blood, collected in a trial of the OX40 agonist ivuxolimab. This clonotype was sampled from an adult with an advanced solid tumor such as melanoma, head and neck, liver or kidney cancer. J is TRBJ2-7 and V is TRBV6-5; 9 bases map to TRBD1. The CDR3 sequence is CASSYDPGQGSYEQYF. The CDR3 DNA reads TGTGCCAGCAGTTACGATCCGGGACAGGGTTCCTACGAGCAGTACTTC.